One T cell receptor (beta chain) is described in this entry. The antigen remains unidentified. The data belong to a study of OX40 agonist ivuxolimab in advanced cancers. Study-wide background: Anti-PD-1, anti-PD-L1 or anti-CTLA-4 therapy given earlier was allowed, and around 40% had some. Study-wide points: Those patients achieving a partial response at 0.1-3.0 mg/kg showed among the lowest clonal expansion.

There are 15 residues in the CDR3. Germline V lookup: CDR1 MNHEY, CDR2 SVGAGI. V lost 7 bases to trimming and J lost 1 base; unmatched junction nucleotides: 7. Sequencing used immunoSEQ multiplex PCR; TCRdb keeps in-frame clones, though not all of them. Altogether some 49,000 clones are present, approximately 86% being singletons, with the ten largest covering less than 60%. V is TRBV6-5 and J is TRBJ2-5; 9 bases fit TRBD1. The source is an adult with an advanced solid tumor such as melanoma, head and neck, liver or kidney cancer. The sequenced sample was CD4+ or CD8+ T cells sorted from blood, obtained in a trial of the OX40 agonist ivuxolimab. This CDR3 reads CASTKGTGLQETQYF. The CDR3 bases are TGTGCCAGCACCAAAGGGACAGGGCTCCAAGAGACCCAGTACTTC.